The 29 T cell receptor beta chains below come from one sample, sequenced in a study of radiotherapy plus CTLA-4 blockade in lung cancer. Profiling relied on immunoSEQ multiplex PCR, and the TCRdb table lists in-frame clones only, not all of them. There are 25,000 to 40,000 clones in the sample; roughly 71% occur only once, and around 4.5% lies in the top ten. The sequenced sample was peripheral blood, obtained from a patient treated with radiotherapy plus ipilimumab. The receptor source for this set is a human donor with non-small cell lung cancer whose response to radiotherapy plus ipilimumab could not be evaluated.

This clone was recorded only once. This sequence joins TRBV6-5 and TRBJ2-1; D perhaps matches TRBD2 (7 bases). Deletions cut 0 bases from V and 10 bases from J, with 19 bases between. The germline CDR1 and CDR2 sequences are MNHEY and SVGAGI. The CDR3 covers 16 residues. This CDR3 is CASSYSGGRWKKEQFF. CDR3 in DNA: TGTGCCAGCAGTTACTCGGGGGGGCGATGGAAAAAGGAGCAGTTCTTC.

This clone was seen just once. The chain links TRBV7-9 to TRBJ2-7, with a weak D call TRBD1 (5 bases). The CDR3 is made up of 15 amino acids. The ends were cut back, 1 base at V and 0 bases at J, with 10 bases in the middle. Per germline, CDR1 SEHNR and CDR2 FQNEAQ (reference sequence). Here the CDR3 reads CASSLGTGHSYEQYF. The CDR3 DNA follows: TGTGCCAGCAGCTTAGGGACCGGACACTCCTACGAGCAGTACTTC.

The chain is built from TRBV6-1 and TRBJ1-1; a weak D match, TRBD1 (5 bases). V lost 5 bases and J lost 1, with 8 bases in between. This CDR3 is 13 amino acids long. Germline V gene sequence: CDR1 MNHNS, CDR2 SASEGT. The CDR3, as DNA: TGTGCCAGCAGTTGGACATCGAACACTGAAGCTTTCTTT. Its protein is CASSWTSNTEAFF.

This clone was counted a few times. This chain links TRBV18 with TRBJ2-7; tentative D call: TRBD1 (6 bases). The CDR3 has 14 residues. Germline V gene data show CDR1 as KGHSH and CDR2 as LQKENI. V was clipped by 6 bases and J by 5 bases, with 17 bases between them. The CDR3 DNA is TGTGCCAGCTCTCCGCTACAGGGAGCTGACGAGCAGTACTTC. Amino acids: CASSPLQGADEQYF.

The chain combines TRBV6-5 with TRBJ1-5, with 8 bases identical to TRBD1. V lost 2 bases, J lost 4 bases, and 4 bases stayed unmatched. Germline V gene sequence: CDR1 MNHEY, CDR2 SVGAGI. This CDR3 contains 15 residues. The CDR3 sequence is CASSYGQGGNQPQHF. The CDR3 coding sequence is TGTGCCAGCAGTTACGGACAGGGTGGTAATCAGCCCCAGCATTTT.

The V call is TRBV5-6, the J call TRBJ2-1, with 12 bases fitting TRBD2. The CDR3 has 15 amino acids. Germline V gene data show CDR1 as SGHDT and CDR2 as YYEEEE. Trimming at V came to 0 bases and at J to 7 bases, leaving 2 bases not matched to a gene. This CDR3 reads CASSLGLAGANEQFF. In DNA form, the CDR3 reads TGTGCCAGCAGCTTGGGACTAGCGGGAGCTAATGAGCAGTTCTTC.

The CDR3 nucleotides are TGCGCCAGCAGTCGTAGCGGAAGCTACAATGAGCAGTTCTTC. Translation gives CASSRSGSYNEQFF. The chain couples TRBV10-1 to TRBJ2-1; D may be TRBD2 (6 bases). Germline lookup yields CDR1 WNHNN and CDR2 SYGVQD (reference sequence). Trimming shortened V by 5 bases and J by 3 bases, and 11 bases separated the two germline ends. This CDR3 is built from 14 residues.

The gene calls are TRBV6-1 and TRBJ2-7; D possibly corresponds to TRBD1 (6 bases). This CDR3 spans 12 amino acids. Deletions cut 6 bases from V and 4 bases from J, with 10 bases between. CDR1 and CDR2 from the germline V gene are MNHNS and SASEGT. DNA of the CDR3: TGTGCCAGCAGAATCCAGGGGTACGAGCAGTACTTC. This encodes CASRIQGYEQYF.

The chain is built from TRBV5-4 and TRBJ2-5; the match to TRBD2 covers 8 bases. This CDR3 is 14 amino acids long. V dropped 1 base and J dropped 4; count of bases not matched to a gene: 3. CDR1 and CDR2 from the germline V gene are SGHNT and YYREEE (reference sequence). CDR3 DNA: TGTGCCAGCAGCTTGAGACTAGCGAGAGAGACCCAGTACTTC. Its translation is CASSLRLARETQYF.

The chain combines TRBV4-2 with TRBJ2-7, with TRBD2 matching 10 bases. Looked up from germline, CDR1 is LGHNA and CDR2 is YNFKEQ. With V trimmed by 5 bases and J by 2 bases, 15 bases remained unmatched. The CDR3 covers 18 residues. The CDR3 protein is CASSFGASGRAFPYEQYF. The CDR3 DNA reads TGTGCCAGCAGCTTTGGTGCCAGCGGGAGGGCCTTCCCCTACGAGCAGTACTTC.

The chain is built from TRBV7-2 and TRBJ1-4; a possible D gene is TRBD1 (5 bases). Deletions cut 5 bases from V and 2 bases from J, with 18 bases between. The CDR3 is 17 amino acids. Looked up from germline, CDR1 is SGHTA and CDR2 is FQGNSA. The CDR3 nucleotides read TGTGCCAGCAGCCCCACTCCCCGCGGGGCTACTAATGAAAAACTGTTTTTT. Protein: CASSPTPRGATNEKLFF.

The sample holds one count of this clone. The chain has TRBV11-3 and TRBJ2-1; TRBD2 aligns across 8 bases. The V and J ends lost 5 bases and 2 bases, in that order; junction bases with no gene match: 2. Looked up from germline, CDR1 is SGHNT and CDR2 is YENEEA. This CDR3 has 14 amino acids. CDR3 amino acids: CASSLTSAYNEQFF. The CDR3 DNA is TGTGCCAGCAGCCTGACTAGCGCCTACAATGAGCAGTTCTTC.

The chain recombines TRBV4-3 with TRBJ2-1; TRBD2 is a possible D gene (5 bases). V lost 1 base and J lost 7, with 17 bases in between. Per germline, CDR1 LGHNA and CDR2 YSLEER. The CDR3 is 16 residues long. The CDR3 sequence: CASSQGPGDRSNEQFF. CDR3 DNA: TGCGCCAGCAGCCAAGGACCCGGGGATCGGTCAAATGAGCAGTTCTTC.

Here the CDR3 reads CASSLASAGGFTDTQYF. The CDR3 DNA reads TGTGCCAGCAGTCTAGCATCCGCGGGAGGTTTCACAGATACGCAGTATTTT. The J gene is TRBJ2-3, the V gene TRBV7-8, with 8 bases lining up with TRBD2. Losses at the gene ends were 6 bases for V and 2 bases for J; bases not matched to a gene: 13. The germline gives CDR1 SGHVS, CDR2 FQNEAQ. The CDR3 has 17 residues.

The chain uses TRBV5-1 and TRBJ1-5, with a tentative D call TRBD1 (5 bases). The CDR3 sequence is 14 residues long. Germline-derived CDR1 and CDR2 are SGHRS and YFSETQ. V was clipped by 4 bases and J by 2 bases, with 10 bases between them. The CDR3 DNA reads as TGCGCCAGCAGCGTTAGGGGTGGCAATCAGCCCCAGCATTTT. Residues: CASSVRGGNQPQHF.

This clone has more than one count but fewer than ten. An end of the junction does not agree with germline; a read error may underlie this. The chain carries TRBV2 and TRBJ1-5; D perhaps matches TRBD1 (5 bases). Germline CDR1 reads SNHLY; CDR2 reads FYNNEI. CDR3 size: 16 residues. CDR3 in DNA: TGTGCCAGCAGTCCCGGTGCAGGGATTGCCAATCAGCCCCGGCATTTT. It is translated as CASSPGAGIANQPRHF.

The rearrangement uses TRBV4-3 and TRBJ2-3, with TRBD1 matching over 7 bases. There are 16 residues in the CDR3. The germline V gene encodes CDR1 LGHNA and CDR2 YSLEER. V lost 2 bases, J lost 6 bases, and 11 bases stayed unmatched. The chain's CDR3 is CASSQTSTGAMDTQYF. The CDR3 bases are TGCGCCAGCAGCCAAACGAGCACAGGGGCTATGGATACGCAGTATTTT.

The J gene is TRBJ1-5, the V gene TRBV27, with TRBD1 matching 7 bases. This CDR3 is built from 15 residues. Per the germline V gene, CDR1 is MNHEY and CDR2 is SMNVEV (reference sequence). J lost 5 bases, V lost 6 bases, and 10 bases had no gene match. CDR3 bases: TGTGCCAGCAGCACTATTACAGGGGCCCATCAGCCCCAGCATTTT. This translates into CASSTITGAHQPQHF.

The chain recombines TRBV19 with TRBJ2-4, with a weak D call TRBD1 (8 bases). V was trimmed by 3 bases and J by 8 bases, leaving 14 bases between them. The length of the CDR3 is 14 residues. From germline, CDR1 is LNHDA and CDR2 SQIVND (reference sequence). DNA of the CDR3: TGTGCCAGTAGTATCCGGACAGGGAGGGACATTCAGTACTTC. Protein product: CASSIRTGRDIQYF.

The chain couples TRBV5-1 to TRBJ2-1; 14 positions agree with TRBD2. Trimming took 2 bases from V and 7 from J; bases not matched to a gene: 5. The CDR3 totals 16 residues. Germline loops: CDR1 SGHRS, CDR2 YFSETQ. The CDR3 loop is CASSFRLAGGKNEQFF. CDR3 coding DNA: TGCGCCAGCAGCTTCAGACTAGCGGGAGGGAAGAATGAGCAGTTCTTC. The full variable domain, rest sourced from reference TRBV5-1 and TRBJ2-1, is KAGVTQTPRYLIKTRGQQVTLSCSPISGHRSVSWYQQTPGQGLQFLFEYFSETQRNKGNFPGRFSGRQFSNSRSEMNVSTLELGDSALYLCASSFRLAGGKNEQFFGPGTRLTVL.

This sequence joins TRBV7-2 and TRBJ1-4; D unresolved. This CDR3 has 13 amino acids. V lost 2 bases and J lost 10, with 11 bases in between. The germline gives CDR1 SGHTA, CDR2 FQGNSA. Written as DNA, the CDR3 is TGTGCCAGCAGCTTAATGGGCGACGGAAAACTGTTTTTT. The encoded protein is CASSLMGDGKLFF.

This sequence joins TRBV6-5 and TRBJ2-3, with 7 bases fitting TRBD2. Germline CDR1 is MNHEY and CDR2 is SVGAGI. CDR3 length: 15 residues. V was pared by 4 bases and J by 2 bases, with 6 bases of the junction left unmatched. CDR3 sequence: CASSLQGLPTDTQYF. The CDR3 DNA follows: TGTGCCAGCAGTTTGCAGGGACTACCCACAGATACGCAGTATTTT.

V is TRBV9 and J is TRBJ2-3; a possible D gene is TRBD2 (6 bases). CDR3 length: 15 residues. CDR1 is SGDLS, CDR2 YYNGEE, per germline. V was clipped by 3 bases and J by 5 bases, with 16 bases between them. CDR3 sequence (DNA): TGTGCCAGCAGCGCGTTCGGGGGTCTGGAAGATACGCAGTATTTT. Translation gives CASSAFGGLEDTQYF.

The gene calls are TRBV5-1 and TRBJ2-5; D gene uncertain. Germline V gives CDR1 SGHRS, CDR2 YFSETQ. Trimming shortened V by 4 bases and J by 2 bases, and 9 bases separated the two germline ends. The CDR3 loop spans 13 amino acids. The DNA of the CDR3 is TGCGCCAGCAGCCTCGAGGTTCAAGAGACCCAGTACTTC. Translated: CASSLEVQETQYF.

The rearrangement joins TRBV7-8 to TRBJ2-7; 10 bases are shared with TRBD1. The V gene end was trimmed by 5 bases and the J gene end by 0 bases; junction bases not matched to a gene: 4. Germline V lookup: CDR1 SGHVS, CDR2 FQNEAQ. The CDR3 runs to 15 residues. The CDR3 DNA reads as TGTGCCAGCAGCCCCCGGACAGGGGGCTCCTACGAGCAGTACTTC. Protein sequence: CASSPRTGGSYEQYF.

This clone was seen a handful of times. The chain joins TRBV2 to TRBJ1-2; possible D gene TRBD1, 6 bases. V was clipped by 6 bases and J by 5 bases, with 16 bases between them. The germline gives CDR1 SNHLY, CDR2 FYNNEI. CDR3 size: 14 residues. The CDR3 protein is CASSTTGIGYGYTF. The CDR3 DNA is TGTGCCAGCAGCACTACAGGGATCGGGTATGGCTACACCTTC.

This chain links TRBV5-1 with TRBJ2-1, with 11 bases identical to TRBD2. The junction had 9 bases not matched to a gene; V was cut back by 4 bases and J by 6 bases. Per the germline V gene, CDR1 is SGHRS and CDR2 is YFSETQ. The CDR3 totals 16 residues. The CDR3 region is CASSRTLAGVRNEQFF. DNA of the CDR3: TGCGCCAGCAGCCGGACACTAGCGGGAGTACGCAATGAGCAGTTCTTC.

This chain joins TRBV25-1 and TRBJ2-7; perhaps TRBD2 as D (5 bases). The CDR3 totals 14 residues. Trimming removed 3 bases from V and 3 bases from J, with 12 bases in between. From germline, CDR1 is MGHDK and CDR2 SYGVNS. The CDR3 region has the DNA TGTGCCAGCAGTGACGGAGGTAGCAGCTACGAGCAGTACTTC. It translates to CASSDGGSSYEQYF.

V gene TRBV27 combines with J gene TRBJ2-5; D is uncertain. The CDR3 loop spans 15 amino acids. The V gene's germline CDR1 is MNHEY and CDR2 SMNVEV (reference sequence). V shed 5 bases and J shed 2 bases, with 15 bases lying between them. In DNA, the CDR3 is TGTGCCAGCAGTCCTCTTGGCGGCGGACAAGAGACCCAGTACTTC. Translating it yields CASSPLGGGQETQYF.